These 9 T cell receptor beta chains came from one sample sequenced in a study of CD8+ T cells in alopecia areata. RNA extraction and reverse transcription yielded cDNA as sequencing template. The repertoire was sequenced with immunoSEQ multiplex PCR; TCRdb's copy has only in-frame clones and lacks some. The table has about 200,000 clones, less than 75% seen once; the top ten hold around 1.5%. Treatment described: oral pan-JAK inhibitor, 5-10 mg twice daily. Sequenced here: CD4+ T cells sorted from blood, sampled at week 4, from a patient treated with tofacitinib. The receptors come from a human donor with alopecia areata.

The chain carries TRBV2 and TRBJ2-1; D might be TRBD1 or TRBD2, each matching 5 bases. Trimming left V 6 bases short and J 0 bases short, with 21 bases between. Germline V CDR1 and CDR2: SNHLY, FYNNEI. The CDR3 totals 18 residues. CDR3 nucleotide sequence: TGTGCCAGCAGCGTACCCCGGGACGCTACAAGCTCCTACAATGAGCAGTTCTTC. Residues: CASSVPRDATSSYNEQFF.

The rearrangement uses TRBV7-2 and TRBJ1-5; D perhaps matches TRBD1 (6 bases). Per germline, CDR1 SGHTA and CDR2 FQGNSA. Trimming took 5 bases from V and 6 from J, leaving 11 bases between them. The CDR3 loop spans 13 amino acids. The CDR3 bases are TGTGCCAGCAGCCCTGGGGGGCCTCAGCCCCAGCATTTT. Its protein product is CASSPGGPQPQHF.

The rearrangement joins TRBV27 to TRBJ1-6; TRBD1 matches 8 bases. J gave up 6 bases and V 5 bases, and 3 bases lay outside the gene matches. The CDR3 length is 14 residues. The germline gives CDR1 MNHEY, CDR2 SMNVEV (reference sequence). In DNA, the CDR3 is TGTGCCAGCAGTCCGACAGGGGTTAATTCACCCCTCCACTTT. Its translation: CASSPTGVNSPLHF.

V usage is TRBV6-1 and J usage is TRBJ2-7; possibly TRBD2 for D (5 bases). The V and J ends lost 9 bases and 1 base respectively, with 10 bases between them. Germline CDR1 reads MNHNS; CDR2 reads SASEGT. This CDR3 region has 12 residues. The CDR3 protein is CASTRGSYEQYF. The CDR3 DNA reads TGTGCCAGTACCCGGGGATCCTACGAGCAGTACTTC.

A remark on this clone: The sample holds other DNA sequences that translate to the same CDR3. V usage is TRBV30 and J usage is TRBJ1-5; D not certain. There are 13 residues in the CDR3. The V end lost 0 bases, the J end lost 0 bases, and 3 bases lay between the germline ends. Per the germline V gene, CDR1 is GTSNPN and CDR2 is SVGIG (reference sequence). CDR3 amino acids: CAWSVGSNQPQHF. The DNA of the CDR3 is TGTGCCTGGAGTGTGGGTAGCAATCAGCCCCAGCATTTT.

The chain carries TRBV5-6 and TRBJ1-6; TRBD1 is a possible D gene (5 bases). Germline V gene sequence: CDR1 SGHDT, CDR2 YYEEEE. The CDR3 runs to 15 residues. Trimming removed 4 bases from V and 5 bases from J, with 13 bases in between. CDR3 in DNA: TGTGCCAGCAGCGCCCGGGACTACGATAATTCACCCCTCCACTTT. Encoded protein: CASSARDYDNSPLHF.

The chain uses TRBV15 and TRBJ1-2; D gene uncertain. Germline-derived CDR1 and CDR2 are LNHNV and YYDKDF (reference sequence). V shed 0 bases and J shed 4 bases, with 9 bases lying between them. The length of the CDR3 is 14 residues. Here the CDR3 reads CATSRDSQIYGYTF. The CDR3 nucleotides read TGTGCCACCAGCAGAGACAGTCAAATCTATGGCTACACCTTC.

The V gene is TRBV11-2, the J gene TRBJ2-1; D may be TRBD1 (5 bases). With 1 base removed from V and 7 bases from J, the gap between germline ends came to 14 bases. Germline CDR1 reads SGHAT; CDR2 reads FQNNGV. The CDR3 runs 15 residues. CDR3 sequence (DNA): TGTGCCAGCAGCTTAGCAAGGGGTTTGCAAAATGAGCAGTTCTTC. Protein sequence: CASSLARGLQNEQFF. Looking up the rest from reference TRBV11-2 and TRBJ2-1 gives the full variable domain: EAGVAQSPRYKIIEKRQSVAFWCNPISGHATLYWYQQILGQGPKLLIQFQNNGVVDDSQLPKDRFSAERLKGVDSTLKIQPAKLEDSAVYLCASSLARGLQNEQFFGPGTRLTVL.

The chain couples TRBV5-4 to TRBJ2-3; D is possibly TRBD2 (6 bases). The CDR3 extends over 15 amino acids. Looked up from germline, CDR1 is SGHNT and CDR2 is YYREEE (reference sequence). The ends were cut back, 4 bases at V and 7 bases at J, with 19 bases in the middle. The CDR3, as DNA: TGTGCCAGCAGCACAAGGAGGGGTAGCGGTAATACGCAGTATTTT. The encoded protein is CASSTRRGSGNTQYF.